One sample yielded the 19 T cell receptor beta chains listed below, sequenced in a study of beta chain features in type 1 diabetes. The study, taken as a whole, reports: In every one of the four CD4+ subsets, TCRB CDR3s were moderately but significantly shorter in Type 1 diabetes patients.

Expressed TCRB transcripts were sequenced because the entire RNA isolate underwent reverse transcription. Some clones are missing from TCRdb's copy, which holds only in-frame ones; the method was immunoSEQ multiplex PCR. The sample includes around 250,000 clones, 13% to 15% seen only once; the top ten take over 0.015%. The antigens these receptors bind are not known. The specimen was naive CD4+ T cells from blood. These receptors all stem from a man in his thirties or forties with type 1 diabetes.

This CDR3 is CATGGGGTNSGNTIYF. CDR3 nucleotides: TGTGCGACAGGGGGGGGCGGCACCAACTCTGGAAACACCATATATTTT. The chain employs TRBV7-2 and TRBJ1-3, with 9 bases aligning to TRBD1. This CDR3 is built from 16 residues. The V gene's germline CDR1 is SGHTA and CDR2 FQGNSA.

This clone was counted ten times or more. The chain has TRBV30 and TRBJ2-1; D remains unclear. CDR1 and CDR2 (germline): GTSNPN, SVGIG (reference sequence). The CDR3 length is 12 residues. Between the trimmed V and J ends, which lost 0 bases and 6 bases, there was a span of 6 bases. The CDR3 DNA is TGTGCCTGGAGTGTAACGAGCAATGAGCAGTTCTTC. As protein: CAWSVTSNEQFF.

This clone was counted a few times. This chain links TRBV5-1 with TRBJ2-1, with 9 bases lining up with TRBD1. V gave up 3 bases and J gave up 12 bases; unmatched junction bases: 7. CDR3 size: 13 residues. The germline CDR1 and CDR2 sequences are SGHRS and YFSETQ. The CDR3 is CASSSPGQGLQFF. CDR3 DNA: TGCGCCAGCAGCTCACCGGGACAGGGTTTGCAGTTCTTC.

V is TRBV18 and J is TRBJ2-2, with 7 positions matching TRBD2. There are 16 residues in the CDR3. CDR1 is KGHSH and CDR2 is LQKENI in the germline V gene. Losses at the gene ends were 0 bases for V and 6 bases for J; bases not matched to a gene: 7. CDR3 sequence (DNA): TGTGCCAGCTCACCACCGTCTAGCGGTAGCGCCGGGGAGCTGTTTTTT. As protein: CASSPPSSGSAGELFF. Full variable domain (remainder filled in from reference TRBV18 and TRBJ2-2): NAGVMQNPRHLVRRRGQEARLRCSPMKGHSHVYWYRQLPEEGLKFMVYLQKENIIDESGMPKERFSAEFPKEGPSILRIQQVVRGDSAAYFCASSPPSSGSAGELFFGEGSRLTVL.

J is TRBJ2-1 and V is TRBV7-3; 10 nucleotides line up with TRBD1. CDR1 is SGHTA and CDR2 is FQGTGA in the germline V gene. V lost 4 bases and J lost 1; bases outside the gene matches: 1. The CDR3 sequence is 15 residues long. The CDR3 DNA reads as TGTGCCAGCAGCTCGGGACAGGGGTCCTACAATGAGCAGTTCTTC. It codes for CASSSGQGSYNEQFF.

This clone was found a few times. This sample also contains other DNA sequences that code for the same CDR3. For the CDR3, the DNA is TGTGCCAGTAGTACCGGACAGGGGAATCAGCCCCAGCATTTT. Its protein is CASSTGQGNQPQHF. V and J are TRBV19 and TRBJ1-5; 9 bases map to TRBD1. The germline CDR1 and CDR2 sequences are LNHDA and SQIVND (reference sequence). J gave up 4 bases and V 4 bases, and 2 bases lay outside the gene matches. The CDR3 is 14 residues long. The full variable domain, completed using reference TRBV19 and TRBJ1-5, is DGGITQSPKYLFRKEGQNVTLSCEQNLNHDAMYWYRQDPGQGLRLIYYSQIVNDFQKGDIAEGYSVSREKKESFPLTVTSAQKNPTAFYLCASSTGQGNQPQHFGDGTRLSIL.

This clone was counted only a few times. The gene calls are TRBV11-2 and TRBJ1-1, with no clear D. The germline CDR1 and CDR2 sequences are SGHAT and FQNNGV. The V end was cut by 0 bases, the J end by 0 bases, with 2 bases between. The CDR3 totals 13 residues. CDR3 loop: CASSLDMNTEAFF. As DNA, the CDR3 is TGTGCCAGCAGCTTAGACATGAACACTGAAGCTTTCTTT.

This clone was seen a handful of times. The V call is TRBV18, the J call TRBJ2-1; 7 positions agree with TRBD2. This CDR3 has 16 amino acids. V dropped 2 bases and J dropped 0; count of bases not matched to a gene: 4. CDR1 and CDR2 (germline): KGHSH, LQKENI. The CDR3 here is CASSPTSASSYNEQFF. The CDR3 nucleotides are TGTGCCAGCTCACCAACTAGCGCGAGCTCCTACAATGAGCAGTTCTTC.

The chain combines TRBV2 with TRBJ1-2; TRBD1 matches 8 bases. Germline V gives CDR1 SNHLY, CDR2 FYNNEI. The CDR3 runs 14 residues. J gave up 0 bases and V 6 bases, and 3 bases lay outside the gene matches. CDR3 region: CASSGQGPNYGYTF. In nucleotides, the CDR3 is TGTGCCAGCAGCGGACAGGGCCCTAACTATGGCTACACCTTC.

The CDR3 nucleotides read TGTGCCAGTAGTATATCTGCGGCGGGCTCCTACGAGCAGTACTTC. Translating it yields CASSISAAGSYEQYF. This chain connects TRBV19 to TRBJ2-7; the D gene is possibly TRBD2 (5 bases). V was pared by 2 bases and J by 0 bases, with 11 bases between. Germline V gives CDR1 LNHDA, CDR2 SQIVND (reference sequence). This CDR3 has 15 amino acids.

The J gene is TRBJ2-1, the V gene TRBV5-1; 9 bases match TRBD1. The length of the CDR3 is 15 residues. CDR1 SGHRS and CDR2 YFSETQ come from the germline V gene. Germline trimming cut 3 bases from V and 3 bases from J; bases unmatched to any gene: 4. The CDR3 spells CASSSGQGFYNEQFF. The CDR3 region has the DNA TGCGCCAGCAGCTCAGGACAGGGGTTCTACAATGAGCAGTTCTTC.

V gene TRBV7-9 combines with J gene TRBJ2-7, with 7 bases fitting TRBD1. Losses at the gene ends were 4 bases for V and 2 bases for J; bases not matched to a gene: 11. This CDR3 is built from 16 residues. Per the germline V gene, CDR1 is SEHNR and CDR2 is FQNEAQ (reference sequence). CDR3 sequence (DNA): TGTGCCAGCAGCTCAACCCCAAGGGACAGTGCCTACGAGCAGTACTTC. Protein product: CASSSTPRDSAYEQYF.

The chain employs TRBV5-4 and TRBJ2-1, with D hard to call. Germline assignment: CDR1 SGHNT and CDR2 YYREEE (reference sequence). Trimming shortened V by 2 bases and J by 0 bases, and 15 bases separated the two germline ends. There are 17 residues in the CDR3. Written as DNA, the CDR3 is TGTGCCAGCAGCTTATTGAGCCGATCGAGCTCCTACAATGAGCAGTTCTTC. The encoded protein is CASSLLSRSSSYNEQFF.

This clone was counted between two and nine times. The chain carries TRBV29-1 and TRBJ2-7; 11 bases line up with TRBD2. This CDR3 has 13 amino acids. The germline gives CDR1 SQVTM, CDR2 ANQGSEA. With V trimmed by 7 bases and J by 6 bases, 8 bases remained unmatched. The CDR3 sequence is CSAELAGVGEQYF. In DNA form, the CDR3 reads TGCAGCGCCGAACTAGCGGGAGTCGGCGAGCAGTACTTC.

The chain uses TRBV7-9 and TRBJ2-1; the D is unclear. The CDR3 consists of 12 residues. The germline V and J ends were trimmed by 5 bases and 10 bases, with 12 bases remaining between them. Germline V gene lookup returns CDR1 SEHNR and CDR2 FQNEAQ (reference sequence). The CDR3: CASSTRQGEQFF. CDR3 nucleotide sequence: TGTGCCAGCAGCACCCGACAAGGAGAGCAGTTCTTC.

The chain employs TRBV5-1 and TRBJ1-5; 8 nucleotides match TRBD1. Per germline, CDR1 SGHRS and CDR2 YFSETQ. With V trimmed by 5 bases and J by 0 bases, 4 bases remained unmatched. The CDR3 consists of 15 residues. The CDR3 reads CASSPTGDSNQPQHF. The CDR3 region has the DNA TGCGCCAGCAGTCCGACAGGGGATAGCAATCAGCCCCAGCATTTT.

The J gene is TRBJ2-3, the V gene TRBV2; D gene unclear. Germline-derived CDR1 and CDR2 are SNHLY and FYNNEI. Trimming left V 2 bases short and J 1 base short, with 7 bases between. The CDR3 spans 14 residues. CDR3 loop: CASSESPGTDTQYF. The CDR3 DNA reads TGTGCCAGCAGTGAATCCCCGGGCACAGATACGCAGTATTTT.

This clone was counted between two and nine times. V usage is TRBV27 and J usage is TRBJ2-1; TRBD1 might be the D (8 bases). The ends were cut back, 6 bases at V and 7 bases at J, with 19 bases in the middle. The CDR3 runs to 15 residues. CDR1 is MNHEY and CDR2 is SMNVEV in the germline V gene (reference sequence). The CDR3 sequence: CASRIQGVGRNEQFF. CDR3 DNA sequence: TGTGCCAGCAGGATACAGGGGGTCGGGAGGAATGAGCAGTTCTTC.

This clone has a handful of counts. The V and J genes are TRBV7-3 and TRBJ1-1; TRBD1 agrees at 9 bases. Germline CDR1 SGHTA, CDR2 FQGTGA. The CDR3 extends over 15 amino acids. V lost 5 bases, J lost 0 bases, and 4 bases stayed unmatched. Here the CDR3 reads CASSARDRVNTEAFF. The CDR3 DNA follows: TGTGCCAGCAGCGCGCGGGACAGGGTGAACACTGAAGCTTTCTTT.